A selection of T cell receptor beta chains follows, all from one sample in a study of blood T cell repertoires in COVID-19. TCRdb's copy holds only in-frame clones and misses some; the assay was immunoSEQ multiplex PCR. The data show 250,000 to 300,000 clones, 82% seen once. Sequencing was carried out using PBMCs or T cells enriched from blood (not recorded which). Receptor source: a man aged 40-55 years who had been exposed to COVID-19. The CDR3 runs from the conserved cysteine through the conserved F or W. Each record gives: V gene, D gene, clone size, J gene, CDR3 DNA, CDR3 protein. The D gene is left open where the match is weak. A clone size is listed for some rows: how often the clone was seen (once, few, many), or a class if it is expanded.

V: TRBV6-5; D: .; size: .; J: TRBJ2-2; DNA: TGTGCCAGCAGTACCCCAGGGACCGGGGAGCTGTTTTTT; CDR3: CASSTPGTGELFF
V: TRBV14; D: .; size: .; J: TRBJ1-2; DNA: TGTGCCAGCAGTTCGAACTATGGCTACACCTTC; CDR3: CASSSNYGYTF
V: TRBV4-1; D: TRBD2; size: few; J: TRBJ2-3; DNA: TGCGCCAGCAGCCAAAGGGGACTAGCGGGGTTCACAGATACGCAGTATTTT; CDR3: CASSQRGLAGFTDTQYF
V: TRBV4-2; D: .; size: .; J: TRBJ2-4; DNA: TGTGCCAGCAGCCACCCGTCCAAAAACATTCAGTACTTC; CDR3: CASSHPSKNIQYF
V: TRBV28; D: .; size: .; J: TRBJ1-2; DNA: TGTGCCAGCAGTTTAGAGGAGACAGCCTCCTATGGCTACACCTTC; CDR3: CASSLEETASYGYTF
V: TRBV6-5; D: .; size: many; J: TRBJ1-1; DNA: TGTGCCGTCACTAGGGAAGGAACCACTGAAGCTTTCTTT; CDR3: CAVTREGTTEAFF
V: TRBV5-1; D: .; size: .; J: TRBJ2-2; DNA: TGCGCCAGCAGGACGGGGATGGACACCGGGGAGCTGTTTTTT; CDR3: CASRTGMDTGELFF
V: TRBV19; D: .; size: few; J: TRBJ1-5; DNA: TGTGCCAGTAGTGGACTAACTCAGCCCCAGCATTTT; CDR3: CASSGLTQPQHF
V: TRBV5-6; D: .; size: .; J: TRBJ1-5; DNA: TGTGCCAGCAGCTTGTGGCAGAATAGCTATAGCAATCAGCCCCAGCATTTT; CDR3: CASSLWQNSYSNQPQHF
V: TRBV5-1; D: .; size: .; J: TRBJ1-2; DNA: TGCGCCAGCAGCCCCCAGGGCGGTGTATCTACGAACTATGGCTACACCTTC; CDR3: CASSPQGGVSTNYGYTF
V: TRBV9; D: TRBD2; size: .; J: TRBJ2-7; DNA: TGTGCCAGCAGCGTAGGCGGGAGGGGTTACGAGCAGTACTTC; CDR3: CASSVGGRGYEQYF
V: TRBV2; D: .; size: .; J: TRBJ1-1; DNA: TGTGCCAGCAGCATAAAGACAGGAGACGACTACCAAGCTTTCTTT; CDR3: CASSIKTGDDYQAFF
V: TRBV27; D: TRBD1; size: .; J: TRBJ1-1; DNA: TGTGCCAGCAGTTTAGGAACAGGGGGAATGAACACTGAAGCTTTCTTT; CDR3: CASSLGTGGMNTEAFF
V: TRBV7-9; D: .; size: .; J: TRBJ1-5; DNA: TGTGCCAGCAGCTTAGAAACGCGACAGCCCCAGCATTTT; CDR3: CASSLETRQPQHF
V: TRBV4-1; D: TRBD2; size: .; J: TRBJ2-1; DNA: TGCGCCAGCAGCCCCGAGACTAGCGGGCTCTTCAATGAGCAGTTCTTC; CDR3: CASSPETSGLFNEQFF
V: TRBV7-2; D: TRBD2; size: .; J: TRBJ2-3; DNA: TGTGCCAGCAGCTTTGGGACTAGCGGAGATACGCAGTATTTT; CDR3: CASSFGTSGDTQYF
V: TRBV5-4; D: TRBD1; size: .; J: TRBJ2-1; DNA: TGTGCCAGCAGCCCGGGACAGGGCAATTACAATGAGCAGTTCTTC; CDR3: CASSPGQGNYNEQFF
V: TRBV6-5; D: .; size: .; J: TRBJ2-5; DNA: TGTGCCAGCAGTCTCTCCGACGGGGAGACCCAGTACTTC; CDR3: CASSLSDGETQYF
V: TRBV6-5; D: TRBD1; size: once; J: TRBJ1-1; DNA: TGTGCCAGCAGGGAGACAGGGTGGGGCACTGAAGCTTTCTTT; CDR3: CASRETGWGTEAFF
V: TRBV9; D: .; size: .; J: TRBJ2-3; DNA: TGTGCCAGCAGCGTAGGAGTCGGTGGTAGCACAGATACGCAGTATTTT; CDR3: CASSVGVGGSTDTQYF
V: TRBV14; D: .; size: .; J: TRBJ2-7; DNA: TGTGCCAGCAGCCAAGGAGGGTACGAGCAGTACTTC; CDR3: CASSQGGYEQYF
V: TRBV6-5; D: TRBD1; size: once; J: TRBJ1-3; DNA: TGTGCCAGCAGTTCCGACAGGGACCTTGGAAACACCATATATTTT; CDR3: CASSSDRDLGNTIYF
V: TRBV6-5; D: TRBD1; size: .; J: TRBJ2-5; DNA: TGTGCCAGCAGTCCACAGGGGGCAGGGGAGACCCAGTACTTC; CDR3: CASSPQGAGETQYF
V: TRBV5-1; D: TRBD1; size: .; J: TRBJ1-3; DNA: TGCGCCAGCTCACAGGGGGTCGGAAACACCATATATTTT; CDR3: CASSQGVGNTIYF